Each of the 2 T cell receptor beta chains below was sequenced from the same sample in a study of control samples from healthy donors and cancer patients. TCRdb's copy holds only in-frame clones and misses some; the assay was immunoSEQ multiplex PCR. The table includes roughly 120,000 clones, 85% to 95% detected once. Specimen: blood. The receptor source for this set is a man in his thirties or forties in good health.

The gene calls are TRBV9 and TRBJ2-2; D ambiguous. Between the trimmed V and J ends, which lost 5 bases and 0 bases, there was a span of 5 bases. Per the germline V gene, CDR1 is SGDLS and CDR2 is YYNGEE. CDR3 length equals 13 residues. The CDR3 DNA reads as TGTGCCAGCAGTCCCACGAACACCGGGGAGCTGTTTTTT. This encodes CASSPTNTGELFF. Full variable domain (remainder filled in from reference TRBV9 and TRBJ2-2): DSGVTQTPKHLITATGQRVTLRCSPRSGDLSVYWYQQSLDQGLQFLIQYYNGEERAKGNILERFSAQQFPDLHSELNLSSLELGDSALYFCASSPTNTGELFFGEGSRLTVL.

The V call is TRBV15, the J call TRBJ2-5; weak D call: TRBD1 (6 bases). V was shortened by 3 bases and J by 0 bases, with 11 bases between the two germline ends. The V gene's germline CDR1 is LNHNV and CDR2 YYDKDF (reference sequence). The CDR3 sequence is 15 residues long. The CDR3 loop reads CATSSTYRDQETQYF. CDR3 sequence (DNA): TGTGCCACCAGCAGCACCTACAGGGACCAAGAGACCCAGTACTTC.